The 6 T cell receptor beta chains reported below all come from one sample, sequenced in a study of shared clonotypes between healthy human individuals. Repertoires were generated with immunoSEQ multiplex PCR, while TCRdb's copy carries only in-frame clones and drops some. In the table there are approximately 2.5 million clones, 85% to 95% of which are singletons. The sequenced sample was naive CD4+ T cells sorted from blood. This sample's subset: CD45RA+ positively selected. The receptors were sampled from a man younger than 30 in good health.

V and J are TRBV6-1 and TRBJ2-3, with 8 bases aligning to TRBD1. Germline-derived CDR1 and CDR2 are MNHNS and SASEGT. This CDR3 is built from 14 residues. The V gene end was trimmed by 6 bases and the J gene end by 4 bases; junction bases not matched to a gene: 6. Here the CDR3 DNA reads TGTGCCAGCAGGGAGGACAGGGTGCCAGATACGCAGTATTTT. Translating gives CASREDRVPDTQYF.

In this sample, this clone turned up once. The CDR3 sequence: CASSQDYASSYNEQFF. CDR3 nucleotide sequence: TGTGCCAGCAGCCAAGACTACGCCAGCTCCTACAATGAGCAGTTCTTC. This chain joins TRBV4-2 and TRBJ2-1, with no clear D. The CDR3 is 16 amino acids. Germline values: CDR1 LGHNA, CDR2 YNFKEQ. Trimming removed 0 bases at V and 0 bases at J, with 9 bases between.

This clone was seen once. Here the CDR3 reads CASSPWRGGQGLNEQFF. The DNA for the CDR3 is TGTGCCAGCAGCCCCTGGAGGGGCGGCCAAGGTCTCAATGAGCAGTTCTTC. The chain carries TRBV11-2 and TRBJ2-1; weak D call: TRBD2 (6 bases). The V end lost 5 bases, the J end lost 6 bases, and 23 bases lay between the germline ends. Germline V gene sequence: CDR1 SGHAT, CDR2 FQNNGV. CDR3 length: 17 residues.

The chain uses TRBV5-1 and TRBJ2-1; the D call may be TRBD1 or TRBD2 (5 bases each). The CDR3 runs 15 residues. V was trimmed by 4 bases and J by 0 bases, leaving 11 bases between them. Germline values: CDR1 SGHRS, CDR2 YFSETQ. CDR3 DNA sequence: TGCGCCAGCAGCGGGGACGTAGGCTCCTACAATGAGCAGTTCTTC. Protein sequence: CASSGDVGSYNEQFF.

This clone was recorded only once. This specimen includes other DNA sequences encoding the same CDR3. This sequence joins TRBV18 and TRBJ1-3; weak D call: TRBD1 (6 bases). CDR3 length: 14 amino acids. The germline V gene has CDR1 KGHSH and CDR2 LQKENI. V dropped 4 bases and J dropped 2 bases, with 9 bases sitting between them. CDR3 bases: TGTGCCAGCTCACGAGAGGGGGCTGGAAACACCATATATTTT. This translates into CASSREGAGNTIYF.

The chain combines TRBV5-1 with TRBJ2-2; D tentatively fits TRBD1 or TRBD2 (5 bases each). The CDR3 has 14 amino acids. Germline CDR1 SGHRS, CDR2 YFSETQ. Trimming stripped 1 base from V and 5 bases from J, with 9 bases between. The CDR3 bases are TGCGCCAGCAGCTTGTTAGAGGGGACCGGGGAGCTGTTTTTT. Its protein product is CASSLLEGTGELFF.